The 14 T cell receptor beta chains listed next were all sequenced from one sample in a study of breast tumors, draining lymph nodes, adjacent tissues. Samples came from axillary lymph nodes draining the breast cancer. TCRdb itself ran the multiplex PCR reads through MiXCR, one entry per CDR3 protein. The table lists some 130,000 distinct CDR3 sequences, around 20% of them singletons. What was sequenced was axillary lymph node tissue. Receptors originate from a female donor with breast cancer. Some clones in this sample may be carry-over from other donors' samples.

This clonotype was observed at least ten times. The V call is TRBV4-1, the J call TRBJ2-7, with TRBD1 as a possible D gene (5 bases). V was trimmed by 2 bases and J by 6 bases, leaving 11 bases between them. The CDR3 sequence is 13 residues long. CDR1 MGHRA and CDR2 YSYEKL come from the germline V gene. CDR3 coding DNA: TGCGCCAGCAGCCAAACGACAGCGATCGAGCAGTACTTC. This encodes CASSQTTAIEQYF.

The sample holds many counts of this clonotype. The chain couples TRBV24-1 to TRBJ1-2; D perhaps matches TRBD1 (6 bases). Trimming removed 2 bases at V and 3 bases at J, with 21 bases between. The CDR3 covers 18 residues. Germline CDR1 reads KGHDR; CDR2 reads SFDVKD. The CDR3 sequence: CATSDSEQGSNLHYGYTF. The CDR3 DNA sequence: TGTGCCACCAGTGATTCGGAACAGGGATCAAACCTCCACTATGGCTACACCTTC.

This clonotype has ten or more counts. The genes are TRBV9 and TRBJ2-1; 11 positions agree with TRBD2. With 3 bases clipped from V and 8 bases from J, the junction kept 7 bases outside the gene matches. In germline, CDR1 is SGDLS, CDR2 YYNGEE. CDR3 length: 15 residues. As DNA, the CDR3 is TGTGCCAGCAGCGATAGCGGGAGGGCCATCCATGAGCAGTTCTTC. Amino acids: CASSDSGRAIHEQFF.

This clonotype was observed many times. J is TRBJ2-1 and V is TRBV11-3, with D perhaps matching TRBD2 (5 bases). The CDR3 contains 18 residues. The ends were cut back, 1 base at V and 7 bases at J, with 23 bases in the middle. Per the germline V gene, CDR1 is SGHNT and CDR2 is YENEEA. The CDR3 loop is CASSLVRIGELGDNEQFF. The CDR3 DNA sequence: TGTGCCAGCAGCTTAGTCCGCATTGGGGAGTTGGGTGATAATGAGCAGTTCTTC.

This rearrangement joins TRBV9 to TRBJ1-1, with 7 nucleotides matching TRBD1. This CDR3 contains 13 residues. Germline CDR1 is SGDLS and CDR2 is YYNGEE. Trimming removed 2 bases from V and 6 bases from J; junction bases left unmatched: 4. Here the CDR3 DNA reads TGTGCCAGCAGCGTCGGAGGGACAGCTGAAGCTTTCTTT. Encoded protein: CASSVGGTAEAFF.

There are many counts of this clonotype. The chain combines TRBV12-3 or TRBV12-4 with TRBJ1-6; weak D call: TRBD1 (6 bases). The V and J ends lost 5 bases and 10 bases respectively, with 12 bases between them. The CDR3 has 13 amino acids. As DNA, the CDR3 is TGTGCCAGCAGTACAACAGGGAACTCACCCCTCCACTTT. It yields the protein CASSTTGNSPLHF.

At least ten counts were recorded for this clonotype. This chain connects TRBV7-8 to TRBJ1-4; D possibly corresponds to TRBD1 (5 bases). Germline V gene lookup returns CDR1 SGHVS and CDR2 FQNEAQ. The CDR3 contains 16 residues. V shed 4 bases and J shed 0 bases, with 12 bases lying between them. The CDR3, as DNA: TGTGCCAGCAGCTCCCTCAAAGGGGCAACTAATGAAAAACTGTTTTTT. As protein: CASSSLKGATNEKLFF.

Regarding this clonotype: This clone may be a read error of a much larger clone one base away. V gene TRBV6-5 combines with J gene TRBJ2-5, with TRBD2 identical over 10 bases. The CDR3 is 15 amino acids. Germline lookup yields CDR1 MNHEY and CDR2 SVGAGI. The CDR3 here is CACSSSGRFKETQYF. The CDR3 DNA reads TGTGCCTGCAGTTCTAGCGGGAGATTTAAAGAGACCCAGTACTTC.

This clonotype has at least ten counts. The V gene is TRBV5-4, the J gene TRBJ2-1; D is possibly TRBD1 or TRBD2 (6 bases each). Trimming pared 3 bases from V and 8 bases from J, leaving 9 bases between. This CDR3 is 12 amino acids long. Germline-derived CDR1 and CDR2 are SGHNT and YYREEE (reference sequence). The DNA for the CDR3 is TGTGCCAGCAGCTACAGGGAGGATGAGCAGTTCTTC. This codes for CASSYREDEQFF.

Only a few counts were recorded for this clonotype. V is TRBV9 and J is TRBJ2-6, with TRBD1 matching 8 bases. V was pared by 0 bases and J by 0 bases, with 11 bases of the junction left unmatched. CDR1 is SGDLS, CDR2 YYNGEE, per germline. This CDR3 is 20 amino acids long. CDR3 DNA sequence: TGTGCCAGCAGCGTAGGAGTAGGGGACAGGCTCAACTCTGGGGCCAACGTCCTGACTTTC. As protein: CASSVGVGDRLNSGANVLTF.

This clonotype was counted many times. The chain couples TRBV11-2 to TRBJ1-2, with D possibly matching TRBD1 (5 bases). The CDR3 runs to 13 residues. Trimming stripped 5 bases from V and 6 bases from J, with 13 bases between. Germline CDR1 SGHAT, CDR2 FQNNGV. The CDR3 is CASSPGRRDGYTF. As DNA, the CDR3 is TGTGCCAGCAGCCCAGGGAGGAGGGATGGCTACACCTTC. Variable domain in full (rest from reference TRBV11-2 and TRBJ1-2): EAGVAQSPRYKIIEKRQSVAFWCNPISGHATLYWYQQILGQGPKLLIQFQNNGVVDDSQLPKDRFSAERLKGVDSTLKIQPAKLEDSAVYLCASSPGRRDGYTFGSGTRLTVV.

This clonotype was detected ten times or more. The V and J genes are TRBV6-5 and TRBJ1-3, with D possibly being TRBD1 (5 bases). The CDR3 consists of 14 residues. Trimming removed 6 bases from V and 0 bases from J, with 9 bases in between. Germline values: CDR1 MNHEY, CDR2 SVGAGI. CDR3 loop: CASSRQISGNTIYF. CDR3 nucleotide sequence: TGTGCCAGCAGCCGACAGATCTCTGGAAACACCATATATTTT.

This clonotype was observed many times. CDR3: CASTLMLVETQYF. CDR3 coding DNA: TGTGCCAGCACCCTCATGTTGGTAGAGACCCAGTACTTC. The chain recombines TRBV6-1 with TRBJ2-5; D remains unclear. V was pared by 7 bases and J by 4 bases, with 13 bases between. This CDR3 is 13 amino acids long. The V gene's germline CDR1 is MNHNS and CDR2 SASEGT.

Comments on this clonotype: At one boundary the junction diverges from the germline segment, which might be a read error. The chain employs TRBV5-1 and TRBJ2-5; D ambiguous. This CDR3 region has 13 residues. Germline lookup yields CDR1 SGHRS and CDR2 YFSETQ. The CDR3 bases are TGCGACAGCAGCTTGGCCGCGCAAGAGACCCAGTACTTC. Translation gives CDSSLAAQETQYF.